This record covers a single T cell receptor (beta chain). This clone was seen only a few times. This clone's antigen is unknown. The sample holds no much larger clone one base away, and base qualities are not on file. Inclusive of the bounding cysteine and phenylalanine, the CDR3 is 15 residues long. The only DNA kept is the CDR3, 45 bases in frame from the first base. V lost 3 bases and J lost 3 bases; the stretch between them is 14 bases long. In the germline V gene (reference sequence), CDR1 corresponds to LNHDA and CDR2 to SQIVND. One collaborating source in Seattle enrolled patients while the patients were actively infected and followed the patients over time throughout the course of disease. The collaborating institutions used their own protocols to collect whole blood in K2EDTA tubes. Collaborator samples were shipped for TCRbeta analysis as frozen whole blood, isolated PBMCs, or DNA extracted from either sample type.

The data belong to a study of blood T cell repertoires in COVID-19 (dated by TCRdb to about 2020). Regarding the complete study: The collaborator samples originated in the United States, Italy and Spain and spanned the acute and convalescent phases of COVID-19. The prospective study material was composed of cDNA or gDNA derived from T cells, B-cell-depleted T cells, or PBMCs. The dataset comprised deeply sampled blood TCRbeta repertoires from subjects exposed to, actively infected with, or recovered from COVID-19. A freely available public database, intended as a resource for researchers studying the immune response to SARS-CoV-2, is where the repertoires were released. Samples came from the ongoing ImmuneRACE study (first 160 participants) plus 1,254 subjects from 6 global collaborators. Sample metadata almost always included a de-identified subject ID, COVID-19 status, age in years and sex. HLA class I and class II types, where available, came from metadata supplied by the sample provider rather than from assay-based typing.

Beyond this particular receptor, the publication reports: Clinical and demographic metadata were provided uncurated, with the amount varying by source and participant.

TCRbeta CDR3 regions were amplified from genomic DNA using the immunoSEQ Assay, a bias-controlled multiplex PCR. As for the original processing: Within the assay, amplification of reference gene primers was used to estimate how many nucleated cells each sample contained. Sequence reads were collapsed and filtered to measure the absolute abundance of every unique TCRbeta CDR3 rearrangement. For each sample, productive Simpson clonality was calculated as the square root of Simpson's diversity index across productive rearrangements. TCRdb took this table from immuneACCESS and kept in-frame rearrangements with V and J called. Such tables lack part of the clones; where checked against another copy, unresolved V genes explain under half of the gap, and the rest is unexplained. The V and J calls and the clone size are those of that table, but D and trimming were determined from the DNA. In all, the sample holds around 160,000 clones, and approximately 95% of those were seen once. Roughly 2.1% of the sample is in the top ten clones.

This clonotype was obtained from a woman in her fifties or sixties with COVID-19, enrolled during active disease. The specimen sequenced was peripheral blood. This sequence uses TRBV19 and TRBJ1-1; a weak D assignment points to TRBD1 (6 bases agree). The nucleotides read TGTGCCAGTAGTATTGGAACAGGGCTCTACACTGAAGCTTTCTTT. Its coded protein is CASSIGTGLYTEAFF. When the CDR3 is completed using the reference TRBV19 and TRBJ1-1 genes on either side, the full variable domain is DGGITQSPKYLFRKEGQNVTLSCEQNLNHDAMYWYRQDPGQGLRLIYYSQIVNDFQKGDIAEGYSVSREKKESFPLTVTSAQKNPTAFYLCASSIGTGLYTEAFFGQGTRLTVV.